Listed here are 2 T cell receptor beta chains from one sample, sequenced in a study of read filtering for tumor transcriptome and immune sequencing (dated by TCRdb to about 2020). For sequencing, an Illumina HiSeq 4000 was employed. TCR libraries were constructed from about 400 ng RNA using the Immunoverse kit, and molecular barcoded adaptors covering alpha/delta and beta/gamma chains were employed. Starting from the raw public reads, TCRdb applied fastp trimming at Q25, assembled clones with MiXCR and retained in-frame beta chains. Entries are consolidated by CDR3 protein sequence, retaining the most common genes and DNA. For this sample there are approximately 14,000 distinct CDR3 sequences; approximately 20% appear just once. Jointly, the top ten make up about 84% of the sample. The sample consisted of a population of CD138-negative cells sorted from bone marrow. The cell subset or site label for this specimen denotes: bone marrow mononuclear cells depleted of CD138+ plasma/myeloma cells by negative magnetic selection. These TCRs come from a donor aged 40 or older with multiple myeloma.

In this sample, this clonotype turned up a few times. V is TRBV20-1 and J is TRBJ2-3, with D possibly being TRBD2 (6 bases). The germline gives CDR1 DFQATT, CDR2 SNEGSKA (reference sequence). The V gene lost 4 bases and the J gene lost 7 bases, with 21 bases spanning the gap. This CDR3 has 15 amino acids. The CDR3 DNA sequence: TGCAGTGCTACTTTCGGGGGTTCGGGGTTGAATACGCAGTATTTT. Protein: CSATFGGSGLNTQYF.

This clonotype has a count of ten or more. The chain's CDR3 is CSVEVPRQGYTEAFF. In DNA form, the CDR3 reads TGCAGCGTTGAAGTCCCCCGACAGGGATATACTGAAGCTTTCTTT. V is TRBV29-1 and J is TRBJ1-1; 7 bases map to TRBD1. The germline CDR1 and CDR2 sequences are SQVTM and ANQGSEA. J gave up 5 bases and V 1 base, and 10 bases lay outside the gene matches. CDR3 size: 15 residues. The full variable domain, rest sourced from reference TRBV29-1 and TRBJ1-1, is SAVISQKPSRDICQRGTSLTIQCQVDSQVTMMFWYRQQPGQSLTLIATANQGSEATYESGFVIDKFPISRPNLTFSTLTVSNMSPEDSSIYLCSVEVPRQGYTEAFFGQGTRLTVV.